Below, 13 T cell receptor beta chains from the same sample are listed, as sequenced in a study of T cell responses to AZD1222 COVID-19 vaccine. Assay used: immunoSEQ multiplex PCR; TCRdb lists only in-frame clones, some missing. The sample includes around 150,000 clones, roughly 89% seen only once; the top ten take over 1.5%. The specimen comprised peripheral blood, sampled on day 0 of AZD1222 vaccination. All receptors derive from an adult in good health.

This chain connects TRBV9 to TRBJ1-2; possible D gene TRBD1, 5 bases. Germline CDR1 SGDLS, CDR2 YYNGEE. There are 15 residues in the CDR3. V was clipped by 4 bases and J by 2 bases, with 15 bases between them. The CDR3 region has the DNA TGTGCCAGCAGCCCCAGTGACAGACTGAACTATGGCTACACCTTC. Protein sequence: CASSPSDRLNYGYTF.

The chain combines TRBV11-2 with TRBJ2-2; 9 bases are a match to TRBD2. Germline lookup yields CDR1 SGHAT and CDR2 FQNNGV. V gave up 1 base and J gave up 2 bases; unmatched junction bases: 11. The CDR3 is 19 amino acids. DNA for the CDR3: TGTGCCAGCAGCTTAGGTCGTAGCGGGAGCCTTTTTAACACCGGGGAGCTGTTTTTT. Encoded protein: CASSLGRSGSLFNTGELFF.

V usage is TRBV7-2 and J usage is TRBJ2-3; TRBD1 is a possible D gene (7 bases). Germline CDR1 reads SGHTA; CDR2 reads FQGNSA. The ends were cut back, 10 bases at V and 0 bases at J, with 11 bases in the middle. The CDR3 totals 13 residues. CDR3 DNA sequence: TGTGCCATCAGGGGGGACAGCACAGATACGCAGTATTTT. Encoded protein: CAIRGDSTDTQYF.

The CDR3 region has the DNA TGTGCCACCCAACCTACCGGCAGGGGGCTGGGGTTGTATGGCTACACCTTC. It specifies CATQPTGRGLGLYGYTF. The V call is TRBV19, the J call TRBJ1-2; TRBD1 agrees at 8 bases. J gave up 5 bases and V 10 bases, and 21 bases lay outside the gene matches. Germline V lookup: CDR1 LNHDA, CDR2 SQIVND (reference sequence). The CDR3 contains 17 residues.

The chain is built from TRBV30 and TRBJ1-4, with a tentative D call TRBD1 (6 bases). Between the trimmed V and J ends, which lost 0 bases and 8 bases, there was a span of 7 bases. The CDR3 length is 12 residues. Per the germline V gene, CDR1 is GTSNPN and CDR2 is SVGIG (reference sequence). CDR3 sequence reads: CAWSVGAEKLFF. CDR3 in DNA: TGTGCCTGGAGTGTGGGGGCGGAAAAACTGTTTTTT.

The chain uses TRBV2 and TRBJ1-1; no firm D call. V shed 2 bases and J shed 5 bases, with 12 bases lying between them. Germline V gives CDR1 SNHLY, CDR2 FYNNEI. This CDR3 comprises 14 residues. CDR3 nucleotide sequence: TGTGCCAGCAGTGAAATTATCGGTTTTACTGAAGCTTTCTTT. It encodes CASSEIIGFTEAFF.

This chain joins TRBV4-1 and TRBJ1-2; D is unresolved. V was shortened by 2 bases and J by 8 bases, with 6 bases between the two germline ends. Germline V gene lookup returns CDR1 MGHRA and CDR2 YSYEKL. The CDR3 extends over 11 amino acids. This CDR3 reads CASSQTGGYTF. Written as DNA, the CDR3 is TGCGCCAGCAGCCAAACCGGGGGCTACACCTTC.

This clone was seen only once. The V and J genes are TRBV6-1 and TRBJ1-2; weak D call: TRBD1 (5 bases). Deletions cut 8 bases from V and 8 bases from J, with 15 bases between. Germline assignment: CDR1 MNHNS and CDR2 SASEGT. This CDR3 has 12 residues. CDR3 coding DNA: TGTGCCAGCCGCACCCAAGGGGACGGCTACACCTTC. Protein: CASRTQGDGYTF.

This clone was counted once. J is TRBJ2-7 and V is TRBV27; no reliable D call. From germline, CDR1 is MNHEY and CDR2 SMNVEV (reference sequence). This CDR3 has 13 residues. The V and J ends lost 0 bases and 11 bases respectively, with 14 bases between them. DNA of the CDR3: TGTGCCAGCAGTTTATCCTCCGGATCCGAAAAGTACTTC. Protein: CASSLSSGSEKYF.

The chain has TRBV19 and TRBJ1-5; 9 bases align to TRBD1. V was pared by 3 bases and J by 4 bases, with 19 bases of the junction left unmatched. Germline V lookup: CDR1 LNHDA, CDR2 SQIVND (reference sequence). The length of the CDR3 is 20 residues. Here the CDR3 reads CASSMGSGLPWDRVNQPQHF. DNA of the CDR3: TGTGCCAGTAGTATGGGTTCCGGTTTGCCATGGGACAGGGTTAATCAGCCCCAGCATTTT.

The chain's CDR3 is CSVPRGSYNEQFF. Written as DNA, the CDR3 is TGCAGCGTTCCGCGGGGCTCCTACAATGAGCAGTTCTTC. V gene TRBV29-1 combines with J gene TRBJ2-1; D is perhaps TRBD2 (6 bases). Germline CDR1 reads SQVTM; CDR2 reads ANQGSEA. This CDR3 has 13 amino acids. Trimming cost V 5 bases and J 0 bases, with 8 bases left between them.

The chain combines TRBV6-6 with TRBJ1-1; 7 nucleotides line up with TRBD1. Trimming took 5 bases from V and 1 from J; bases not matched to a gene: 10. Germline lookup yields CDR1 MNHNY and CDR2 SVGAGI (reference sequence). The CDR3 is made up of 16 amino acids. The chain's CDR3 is CASSLARQGRNTEAFF. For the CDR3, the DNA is TGTGCCAGCAGTCTCGCTCGACAGGGTAGGAACACTGAAGCTTTCTTT.

The DNA of the CDR3 is TGTGCCAGCTCACCCGAGGACGGACCATATCAGCCCCAGCATTTT. Translation: CASSPEDGPYQPQHF. V and J are TRBV18 and TRBJ1-5, with D uncertain. The V end lost 3 bases, the J end lost 5 bases, and 14 bases lay between the germline ends. Germline V gene lookup returns CDR1 KGHSH and CDR2 LQKENI. CDR3 length equals 15 residues. The full variable domain, its missing parts supplied by reference TRBV18 and TRBJ1-5, is NAGVMQNPRHLVRRRGQEARLRCSPMKGHSHVYWYRQLPEEGLKFMVYLQKENIIDESGMPKERFSAEFPKEGPSILRIQQVVRGDSAAYFCASSPEDGPYQPQHFGDGTRLSIL.